This T cell receptor (beta chain) is from a study of graft-versus-host responses after intestinal transplantation. Study background: Isolated intestinal, liver-intestinal, or multivisceral transplants had been given to the recipients. All recipients were given anti-thymocyte globulin induction, and tacrolimus and steroids were then administered for roughly three years.

Here immunoSEQ multiplex PCR was the method, and the copy in TCRdb shows in-frame clones only, minus some. The sample has 80,000 to 100,000 clones, 75% to 95% seen once. This clone has a single count. Its antigen is still unknown. Regarding the study as a whole: Peak circulating GvH clone levels were associated with early post-transplant HvG declines. GvH clones were identified in recipient marrow, with some first appearing in ileum or blood.

The CDR3 runs 14 residues. In germline, CDR1 is MGHRA, CDR2 YSYEKL. The ends were cut back, 0 bases at V and 3 bases at J, with 6 bases in the middle. This receptor was obtained from a human donor who was the organ donor for an intestinal transplant. This chain joins TRBV4-1 and TRBJ1-5; D is ambiguous. Sequenced here: unstimulated CD4+ T cells sorted from spleen or lymph node cells, sampled before transplant. The CDR3 DNA is TGCGCCAGCAGCCAAGATCGGGTCAATCAGCCCCAGCATTTT. It encodes CASSQDRVNQPQHF.